The 8 T cell receptor beta chains below come from one sample, sequenced in a study of response to subunit inactivated influenza vaccine. TCRdb reprocessed the RT-PCR reads via MiXCR and lists one record per CDR3 protein. Of under 850,000 distinct CDR3 sequences listed, under 20% are singletons. The input for sequencing was PBMCs from blood, taken less than 6 days after vaccination. These receptors all stem from a man between 50 and 59 years old who received an inactivated influenza vaccine.

CDR3 loop: CSALGAQGATDTQYF. CDR3 sequence (DNA): TGCAGTGCTCTAGGTGCTCAGGGGGCCACAGATACGCAGTATTTT. J is TRBJ2-3 and V is TRBV20-1, with 8 bases lining up with TRBD1. With V trimmed by 5 bases and J by 2 bases, 9 bases remained unmatched. Germline values: CDR1 DFQATT, CDR2 SNEGSKA (reference sequence). There are 15 residues in the CDR3.

The genes are TRBV7-9 and TRBJ2-5; the match to TRBD1 covers 9 bases. Germline trimming cut 8 bases from V and 5 bases from J; bases unmatched to any gene: 3. This CDR3 region has 12 residues. CDR1 and CDR2 from the germline V gene are SEHNR and FQNEAQ (reference sequence). The CDR3 region is CASGTGSETQYF. The CDR3 nucleotides read TGTGCCAGCGGGACAGGGAGCGAGACCCAGTACTTC. Using reference TRBV7-9 and TRBJ2-5 for the parts outside the CDR3, the full variable domain is DTGVSQNPRHKITKRGQNVTFRCDPISEHNRLYWYRQTLGQGPEFLTYFQNEAQLEKSRLLSDRFSAERPKGSFSTLEIQRTEQGDSAMYLCASGTGSETQYFGPGTRLLVL.

This clonotype was counted ten times or more. The chain employs TRBV4-2 and TRBJ2-7, with 11 bases matching TRBD2. Germline lookup yields CDR1 LGHNA and CDR2 YNFKEQ. This CDR3 contains 16 residues. Trimming removed 4 bases from V and 3 bases from J; junction bases left unmatched: 8. CDR3 DNA sequence: TGTGCCAGCAGCCGAGAAGGGACTAGCGGTTACTACGAGCAGTACTTC. It codes for CASSREGTSGYYEQYF.

The chain joins TRBV9 to TRBJ2-3, with D perhaps matching TRBD1 (6 bases). Germline loops: CDR1 SGDLS, CDR2 YYNGEE. V lost 4 bases and J 2 bases, leaving 11 bases between the germline ends. This CDR3 has 14 residues. CDR3 in amino acids: CASSSMGATDTQYF. CDR3 bases: TGTGCCAGCAGCTCGATGGGGGCCACAGATACGCAGTATTTT. Supplemented by reference TRBV9 and TRBJ2-3, the full variable domain reads DSGVTQTPKHLITATGQRVTLRCSPRSGDLSVYWYQQSLDQGLQFLIQYYNGEERAKGNILERFSAQQFPDLHSELNLSSLELGDSALYFCASSSMGATDTQYFGPGTRLTVL.

This clonotype has at least ten counts. The chain uses TRBV12-3 or TRBV12-4 and TRBJ2-3; D may be TRBD2 (6 bases). The germline V and J ends were trimmed by 5 bases and 0 bases, with 9 bases remaining between them. This CDR3 spans 14 amino acids. This CDR3 reads CASSPDYSTDTQYF. For the CDR3, the DNA is TGTGCCAGCAGTCCGGACTATAGCACAGATACGCAGTATTTT.

The sample holds one count of this clonotype. This chain uses TRBV7-9 with TRBJ2-5, with D unresolved. This CDR3 has 15 amino acids. Deletions cut 3 bases from V and 0 bases from J, with 11 bases between. The germline CDR1 and CDR2 sequences are SEHNR and FQNEAQ (reference sequence). CDR3 DNA sequence: TGTGCCAGCAGCTTGGACGGGTCCTACCAAGAGACCCAGTACTTC. Its translation: CASSLDGSYQETQYF.

V usage is TRBV4-1 and J usage is TRBJ2-7; no clear D gene. The length of the CDR3 is 16 residues. With 4 bases removed from V and 0 bases from J, the gap between germline ends came to 16 bases. Per the germline V gene, CDR1 is MGHRA and CDR2 is YSYEKL. CDR3 coding DNA: TGCGCCAGCAGCCCTTCCGTTGACCGCATCTCCTACGAGCAGTACTTC. Protein sequence: CASSPSVDRISYEQYF.

This chain connects TRBV9 to TRBJ2-7; D tentatively reads TRBD1 or TRBD2 (6 bases each). Trimming removed 0 bases at V and 7 bases at J, with 17 bases between. The CDR3 length is 15 residues. Germline CDR1 SGDLS, CDR2 YYNGEE. CDR3 bases: TGTGCCAGCAGCGTAGGGGGGGCACCCGCGCTGGAGCAGTACTTC. This sequence encodes CASSVGGAPALEQYF. The variable domain in full, with the rest retrieved from reference TRBV9 and TRBJ2-7, is DSGVTQTPKHLITATGQRVTLRCSPRSGDLSVYWYQQSLDQGLQFLIQYYNGEERAKGNILERFSAQQFPDLHSELNLSSLELGDSALYFCASSVGGAPALEQYFGPGTRLTVT.